The 11 T cell receptor beta chains below were found in one sample sequenced in a study of blood T cell repertoires in COVID-19. Assay used: immunoSEQ multiplex PCR; TCRdb lists only in-frame clones, some missing. The sample has roughly 250,000 clones; over 70% are singletons. The sequencing input was peripheral blood. The source is a human donor in a cohort sampled during active COVID-19.

This clone turned up a few times. V and J are TRBV5-1 and TRBJ2-2, with D possibly TRBD1 on 6 matching bases. From germline, CDR1 is SGHRS and CDR2 YFSETQ. CDR3 size: 15 residues. V lost 4 bases, J lost 4 bases, and 14 bases lay in between. The CDR3 region is CASSNPGVRTGELFF. The CDR3 nucleotides read TGCGCCAGCAGCAACCCAGGGGTCCGCACCGGGGAGCTGTTTTTT.

This clone was seen only a few times. This chain links TRBV5-4 with TRBJ2-7; 8 bases line up with TRBD2. CDR1 and CDR2 from the germline V gene are SGHNT and YYREEE (reference sequence). This CDR3 region has 14 residues. The ends lost 4 bases at V and 2 bases at J; junction bases unmatched: 5. Here the CDR3 DNA reads TGTGCCAGCAGCCGGTCGGGGGGGCCCTACGAGCAGTACTTC. Its translation is CASSRSGGPYEQYF. The full variable domain, its missing parts supplied by reference TRBV5-4 and TRBJ2-7, is ETGVTQSPTHLIKTRGQQVTLRCSSQSGHNTVSWYQQALGQGPQFIFQYYREEENGRGNFPPRFSGLQFPNYSSELNVNALELDDSALYLCASSRSGGPYEQYFGPGTRLTVT.

In its sample, this clone was seen once. J is TRBJ1-1 and V is TRBV10-2; tentative D call: TRBD1 (6 bases). The V end lost 4 bases, the J end lost 1 base, and 13 bases lay between the germline ends. Germline CDR1 reads WSHSY; CDR2 reads SAAADI. The CDR3 consists of 15 residues. As DNA, the CDR3 is TGCGCCAGCAGTGTCGTACAGGGAAAGAACACTGAAGCTTTCTTT. Protein product: CASSVVQGKNTEAFF.

The V call is TRBV19, the J call TRBJ2-6; 9 bases line up with TRBD1. Germline CDR1 reads LNHDA; CDR2 reads SQIVND (reference sequence). The CDR3 spans 21 residues. J lost 0 bases, V lost 6 bases, and 18 bases had no gene match. The CDR3, as DNA: TGTGCCAGTAGACAATATCCGGGACAGGGACCTTCCTCCTCTGGGGCCAACGTCCTGACTTTC. The encoded protein is CASRQYPGQGPSSSGANVLTF.

The chain is built from TRBV18 and TRBJ2-7, with D perhaps TRBD1 (5 bases). The CDR3 has 16 residues. Trimming removed 0 bases from V and 0 bases from J, with 12 bases in between. Germline V lookup: CDR1 KGHSH, CDR2 LQKENI. CDR3 nucleotides: TGTGCCAGCTCACCACCGAGACAGCAATTCTCCTACGAGCAGTACTTC. Translating it yields CASSPPRQQFSYEQYF.

V usage is TRBV28 and J usage is TRBJ2-6; D gene uncertain. The CDR3 has 17 amino acids. CDR1 and CDR2 (germline): MDHEN, SYDVKM. V was cut by 2 bases and J by 2 bases, with 13 bases left in between. In nucleotides, the CDR3 is TGTGCCAGCAGTTTACAAGGTACAGAAACTGGGGCCAACGTCCTGACTTTC. This sequence encodes CASSLQGTETGANVLTF.

This sequence joins TRBV28 and TRBJ1-6; D possibly corresponds to TRBD1 (6 bases). Germline V gene lookup returns CDR1 MDHEN and CDR2 SYDVKM. The CDR3 totals 13 residues. V lost 8 bases, J lost 10 bases, and 15 bases lay in between. The CDR3 loop reads CASYSTGQSPLHF. CDR3 in DNA: TGTGCCAGCTACTCTACAGGGCAGTCACCCCTCCACTTT.

The chain links TRBV28 to TRBJ1-1; no reliable D call. V dropped 6 bases and J dropped 7 bases, with 12 bases sitting between them. The V gene's germline CDR1 is MDHEN and CDR2 SYDVKM. This CDR3 is built from 12 residues. CDR3 protein: CASSLWAREAFF. DNA for the CDR3: TGTGCCAGCAGCCTTTGGGCCCGTGAAGCTTTCTTT.

The rearrangement links TRBV6-1 to TRBJ2-7, with unresolved D. V was shortened by 5 bases and J by 4 bases, with 9 bases between the two germline ends. This CDR3 has 12 residues. Germline CDR1 reads MNHNS; CDR2 reads SASEGT. The CDR3 loop reads CASSKGVYEQYF. The CDR3 coding sequence is TGTGCCAGCAGTAAAGGAGTTTACGAGCAGTACTTC.

This clone was picked up one time. The CDR3 region is CASSQDQRTGNSPLHF. The DNA for the CDR3 is TGTGCCAGCAGCCAAGACCAAAGGACAGGAAATTCACCCCTCCACTTT. This chain uses TRBV3-1 (or the pseudogene TRBV3-2) with TRBJ1-6; 7 nucleotides align to TRBD1. Looked up from germline, CDR1 is LGHDT and CDR2 is YNNKEL (reference sequence). This CDR3 has 16 amino acids. V was clipped by 0 bases and J by 7 bases; unmatched bases: 6.

The gene calls are TRBV19 and TRBJ2-1, with 7 bases matching TRBD1. CDR1 LNHDA and CDR2 SQIVND come from the germline V gene (reference sequence). The CDR3 has 17 residues. The J segment lost 12 bases and the V segment lost 4 bases, leaving 21 bases of the junction unmatched. In DNA, the CDR3 is TGTGCCAGTAGTACAGAGGGGGACAGTACTCCCAAAGGGAGGCAGTTCTTC. Encoded protein: CASSTEGDSTPKGRQFF.